The clone carrying this T cell receptor (beta chain) was counted between two and nine times. One base away lies a much larger clone, so this may be a sequencing read error. Trimming removed 4 bases from V and 5 bases from J; junction bases left unmatched: 0. CDR3 length equals 13 residues. These data come from a study of patients and donors after allogeneic stem cell transplantation. One entry per CDR3 protein results from TCRdb running MiXCR on the RT-PCR reads. Of more than 850,000 distinct CDR3 sequences listed, about 20% are singletons. The sample consisted of blood, either unsorted or a sorted T cell fraction (not recorded which). This clonotype was obtained from a human donor who was either an allogeneic HSCT recipient or a stem cell or donor lymphocyte infusion donor (not recorded which). It is not recorded whose cells these are; they may come from a transplant donor. The chain carries TRBV12-3 or TRBV12-4 and TRBJ1-5, with TRBD1 matching 9 bases. CDR3 region: CASSWTGDQPQHF. The CDR3 coding sequence is TGTGCCAGCAGTTGGACAGGGGATCAGCCCCAGCATTTT.